The clone carrying this T cell receptor (beta chain) has more than one count but fewer than ten. Its antigen remains unknown. V was cut by 6 bases and J by 2 bases, with 8 bases left in between. The germline gives CDR1 SQVTM, CDR2 ANQGSEA. The CDR3 runs 11 residues. This entry is derived from a study of blood T cells in healthy people across ages. Findings and caveats of the study: Diversity estimates drawn from one million T cells were deemed underestimates. Unsorted PBMCs prevented conclusive naive versus antigen-experienced comparison.

A second PCR of about 7 to 12 cycles used a sample-barcoded 5' primer and a J-beta primer mix. Any given sample supplied a minimum of 3 million CDR3-containing paired-end reads. One entry per CDR3 protein, called by TCRdb with MiXCR from the 5' RACE reads. The table records around 1,500,000 distinct CDR3 sequences, 42% of them present only once. Each sample gave at least 6 million isolated PBMCs. Sequencing input: blood. The rearrangement uses TRBV29-1 and TRBJ2-7; D is ambiguous. This TCR was recovered from a woman in her late teens or twenties in good health. The CDR3 DNA reads as TGCAGCGTCGACTCTACCTACGAGCAGTACTTC. This codes for CSVDSTYEQYF.